The 25 T cell receptor beta chains listed next were all sequenced from one sample in a study of blood T cell repertoires in COVID-19. Some clones are missing from TCRdb's copy, which holds only in-frame ones; the method was immunoSEQ multiplex PCR. Among roughly 90,000 clones listed, around 90% were seen once. The source material was peripheral blood. The receptors were gathered from a man aged 35 to 55 with acute or convalescent COVID-19.

The chain couples TRBV28 to TRBJ2-3; D unclear. Germline V gene data show CDR1 as MDHEN and CDR2 as SYDVKM. Trimming removed 5 bases from V and 5 bases from J, with 11 bases in between. This CDR3 is built from 13 residues. Here the CDR3 DNA reads TGTGCCAGCAGTCCAGGTCAGGAAGATACGCAGTATTTT. Residues: CASSPGQEDTQYF.

This rearrangement joins TRBV7-9 to TRBJ1-1, with a tentative D call TRBD1 (6 bases). The ends were cut back, 5 bases at V and 0 bases at J, with 13 bases in the middle. This CDR3 comprises 15 residues. Germline V CDR1 and CDR2: SEHNR, FQNEAQ (reference sequence). The CDR3 DNA follows: TGTGCCAGCAGCCTCGTTACAGGGTTGAACACTGAAGCTTTCTTT. Residues: CASSLVTGLNTEAFF. Supplemented by reference TRBV7-9 and TRBJ1-1, the full variable domain reads DTGVSQNPRHKITKRGQNVTFRCDPISEHNRLYWYRQTLGQGPEFLTYFQNEAQLEKSRLLSDRFSAERPKGSFSTLEIQRTEQGDSAMYLCASSLVTGLNTEAFFGQGTRLTVV.

The count of this clone is one. The gene calls are TRBV25-1 and TRBJ2-3; tentatively, D is TRBD2 (6 bases). CDR3 length: 17 amino acids. Germline CDR1 MGHDK, CDR2 SYGVNS. Trimming shortened V by 7 bases and J by 1 base, and 21 bases separated the two germline ends. CDR3 DNA: TGTGCCAGCACACCCCGGGGTGGCGGGACCCGCACAGATACGCAGTATTTT. It translates to CASTPRGGGTRTDTQYF.

The J gene is TRBJ1-1, the V gene TRBV27, with TRBD1 matching over 7 bases. The J segment lost 1 base and the V segment lost 0 bases, leaving 2 bases of the junction unmatched. Per germline, CDR1 MNHEY and CDR2 SMNVEV (reference sequence). This CDR3 has 15 residues. DNA for the CDR3: TGTGCCAGCAGTTTATCTGGACAGGCGAACACTGAAGCTTTCTTT. It codes for CASSLSGQANTEAFF.

This rearrangement joins TRBV7-2 to TRBJ1-1; 8 bases fit TRBD1. V lost 2 bases and J lost 0; bases outside the gene matches: 8. This CDR3 has 17 residues. Looked up from germline, CDR1 is SGHTA and CDR2 is FQGNSA. This chain's CDR3 is CASSLIETGAMNTEAFF. Here the CDR3 DNA reads TGTGCCAGCAGCTTAATCGAGACAGGGGCCATGAACACTGAAGCTTTCTTT.

J is TRBJ1-5 and V is TRBV7-8; no definite D call. Trimming left V 1 base short and J 3 bases short, with 10 bases between. Germline CDR1 and CDR2: SGHVS and FQNEAQ. The CDR3 loop spans 15 amino acids. CDR3 sequence reads: CASSLDGSHNQPQHF. DNA for the CDR3: TGTGCCAGCAGCTTAGATGGGAGTCACAATCAGCCCCAGCATTTT.

The chain uses TRBV29-1 and TRBJ2-3; D call uncertain. With 3 bases removed from V and 0 bases from J, the gap between germline ends came to 10 bases. Germline V lookup: CDR1 SQVTM, CDR2 ANQGSEA. The CDR3 consists of 14 residues. CDR3 sequence: CSVDLDFSTDTQYF. The CDR3, as DNA: TGCAGCGTTGACCTTGACTTTAGCACAGATACGCAGTATTTT.

This clone was detected only once. This chain joins TRBV23-1 and TRBJ2-7; 7 bases line up with TRBD1. TRBV23-1 is classed as an ORF, of uncertain function. This CDR3 contains 21 residues. The V gene end was trimmed by 2 bases and the J gene end by 2 bases; junction bases not matched to a gene: 24. The CDR3 here is CASSQGVERTGLRGPTYEQYF. The CDR3 region has the DNA TGCGCCAGCAGTCAAGGTGTCGAGAGGACAGGCCTCAGGGGACCCACCTACGAGCAGTACTTC.

A single count supports this clone. The rearrangement joins TRBV6-2 or TRBV6-3 to TRBJ1-1; D uncertain. This CDR3 has 15 amino acids. CDR1 and CDR2 from the germline V gene are MNHEY and SVGEGT. Trimming left V 6 bases short and J 0 bases short, with 14 bases between. This CDR3 is CASSQIPTVNTEAFF. CDR3 nucleotide sequence: TGTGCCAGCAGCCAAATCCCGACTGTGAACACTGAAGCTTTCTTT.

The CDR3 nucleotides read TGTTCCTCACGAGGGGGTAACCAGCCCCAGCATTTT. It is translated as CSSRGGNQPQHF. The chain employs TRBV6-5 and TRBJ1-5, with TRBD1 as a possible D gene (6 bases). Germline V gene lookup returns CDR1 MNHEY and CDR2 SVGAGI. The CDR3 has 12 residues.

The CDR3 DNA reads as TGCGCCAGCAGCCCCCGGCAGGGCGGGGGGGCCGAAGATACGCAGTATTTT. Protein product: CASSPRQGGGAEDTQYF. V usage is TRBV4-1 and J usage is TRBJ2-3, with TRBD2 matching 9 bases. Germline assignment: CDR1 MGHRA and CDR2 YSYEKL. The V segment lost 4 bases and the J segment 5 bases; nucleotides outside the gene matches: 13. This CDR3 is 17 amino acids long.

This clone was seen a few times. V and J are TRBV6-5 and TRBJ2-7; 8 bases map to TRBD1. Losses at the gene ends were 5 bases for V and 2 bases for J; bases not matched to a gene: 8. The germline gives CDR1 MNHEY, CDR2 SVGAGI. The CDR3 runs to 15 residues. In nucleotides, the CDR3 is TGTGCCAGCAGTAAATCATGGACAGGGACCTACGAGCAGTACTTC. Amino acid sequence: CASSKSWTGTYEQYF.

In its sample, this clone was seen a few times. The chain is built from TRBV21-1 and TRBJ1-6; the table calls TRBD1, which could not be checked here. TRBV21-1 is a documented pseudogene. The CDR3 covers 16 residues. CDR3 amino acids: CASSTKDRAGNSPLHF. The CDR3 coding sequence is TGTGCCAGCAGCACCAAGGACAGGGCGGGGAATTCACCCCTCCACTTT.

The chain links TRBV5-5 to TRBJ2-7; 9 bases agree with TRBD1. Germline V gives CDR1 SGHKS, CDR2 YYEKEE (reference sequence). The junction had 12 bases not matched to a gene; V was cut back by 4 bases and J by 7 bases. The CDR3 contains 15 residues. The CDR3 region is CASSPASGTGREQYF. The DNA for the CDR3 is TGTGCCAGCAGCCCGGCATCCGGGACAGGGCGGGAGCAGTACTTC.

The J gene is TRBJ1-2, the V gene TRBV30, with D tentatively TRBD1 (5 bases). The length of the CDR3 is 13 residues. The germline V gene encodes CDR1 GTSNPN and CDR2 SVGIG (reference sequence). Trimming stripped 1 base from V and 2 bases from J, with 8 bases between. The CDR3 sequence is CAWSGGLNYGYTF. The CDR3 region has the DNA TGTGCCTGGAGTGGGGGACTAAACTATGGCTACACCTTC.

CDR3 residues: CASSLGQTPGEAFF. DNA for the CDR3: TGCGCCAGCAGCTTGGGGCAGACCCCCGGGGAAGCTTTCTTT. The V and J genes are TRBV5-1 and TRBJ1-1, with no clear D. Trimming removed 0 bases at V and 8 bases at J, with 14 bases between. Germline assignment: CDR1 SGHRS and CDR2 YFSETQ. The CDR3 length is 14 residues. Full variable domain (missing parts from reference TRBV5-1 and TRBJ1-1): KAGVTQTPRYLIKTRGQQVTLSCSPISGHRSVSWYQQTPGQGLQFLFEYFSETQRNKGNFPGRFSGRQFSNSRSEMNVSTLELGDSALYLCASSLGQTPGEAFFGQGTRLTVV.

V usage is TRBV5-1 and J usage is TRBJ1-2; 7 positions match TRBD1. The V and J ends lost 2 bases and 6 bases, in that order; junction bases with no gene match: 4. This CDR3 region has 13 residues. Germline assignment: CDR1 SGHRS and CDR2 YFSETQ. The CDR3 nucleotides are TGCGCCAGCAGCTTAAACAGGGGCCATGGCTACACCTTC. Translated: CASSLNRGHGYTF.

This chain connects TRBV19 to TRBJ2-1; 15 nucleotides agree with TRBD2. Losses at the gene ends were 2 bases for V and 10 bases for J; bases not matched to a gene: 9. This CDR3 region has 17 residues. Germline V gives CDR1 LNHDA, CDR2 SQIVND (reference sequence). CDR3 loop: CASSIYRTSGRAGEQFF. Written as DNA, the CDR3 is TGTGCCAGTAGTATATATAGGACTAGCGGGAGGGCCGGGGAGCAGTTCTTC.

This sequence joins TRBV7-9 and TRBJ2-7; 11 bases are shared with TRBD2. Germline CDR1 is SEHNR and CDR2 is FQNEAQ (reference sequence). V shed 5 bases, J shed 2 bases, and the junction held 8 bases outside the gene matches. The CDR3 runs 16 residues. CDR3 region: CASSLLATSGTYEQYF. DNA of the CDR3: TGTGCCAGCAGCCTACTCGCGACTAGCGGGACCTACGAGCAGTACTTC. The entire variable domain, with the rest obtained from reference TRBV7-9 and TRBJ2-7, is as follows: DTGVSQNPRHKITKRGQNVTFRCDPISEHNRLYWYRQTLGQGPEFLTYFQNEAQLEKSRLLSDRFSAERPKGSFSTLEIQRTEQGDSAMYLCASSLLATSGTYEQYFGPGTRLTVT.

This rearrangement joins TRBV6-5 to TRBJ1-2; D unresolved. V dropped 7 bases and J dropped 1 base, with 4 bases sitting between them. This CDR3 has 11 residues. Germline values: CDR1 MNHEY, CDR2 SVGAGI. This CDR3 is CASTFNYGYTF. CDR3 sequence (DNA): TGTGCCAGCACCTTTAACTATGGCTACACCTTC.

This chain uses TRBV6-5 with TRBJ2-7; possibly TRBD2 for D (5 bases). The length of the CDR3 is 13 residues. V gave up 3 bases and J gave up 2 bases, with 8 bases separating them. Germline CDR1 is MNHEY and CDR2 is SVGAGI. This CDR3 reads CASSYGETYEQYF. CDR3 DNA sequence: TGTGCCAGCAGTTATGGGGAGACCTACGAGCAGTACTTC.

V is TRBV30 and J is TRBJ2-2; tentatively, D is TRBD1 (6 bases). Trimming removed 8 bases at V and 1 base at J, with 14 bases between. Germline CDR1 reads GTSNPN; CDR2 reads SVGIG (reference sequence). This CDR3 is built from 14 residues. The CDR3 DNA sequence: TGTGCCCTAAGGGGGAGCGAGAACACCGGGGAGCTGTTTTTT. Protein sequence: CALRGSENTGELFF.

The J gene is TRBJ1-6, the V gene TRBV24-1, with no clear D. The germline V gene encodes CDR1 KGHDR and CDR2 SFDVKD. V dropped 10 bases and J dropped 7 bases, with 13 bases sitting between them. This CDR3 is built from 13 residues. The CDR3: CATSATSNSPLHF. In nucleotides, the CDR3 is TGTGCCACATCCGCGACATCGAATTCACCCCTCCACTTT.

The chain uses TRBV19 and TRBJ1-1, with D perhaps matching TRBD1 (5 bases). The CDR3 consists of 14 residues. Trimming pared 6 bases from V and 7 bases from J, leaving 18 bases between. Germline-derived CDR1 and CDR2 are LNHDA and SQIVND (reference sequence). Written as DNA, the CDR3 is TGTGCCAGTAGGATCCGCGGGGGAGAGGGTGAAGCTTTCTTT. Translating it yields CASRIRGGEGEAFF.

This clone was detected a few times. The chain uses TRBV30 and TRBJ1-1; 8 positions match TRBD1. Germline lookup yields CDR1 GTSNPN and CDR2 SVGIG (reference sequence). The CDR3 consists of 13 residues. V was clipped by 7 bases and J by 6 bases; unmatched bases: 10. The CDR3 DNA is TGTGCCTTGTCCCGACAGGGGTTGGCTGAAGCTTTCTTT. It codes for CALSRQGLAEAFF.